These 10 T cell receptor beta chains share one sample of origin, sequenced in a study of cytomegalovirus exposure and HLA in healthy donors. Primers included in the PCR were 60 Vbeta and 13 Jbeta primers. This table comes from immunoSEQ multiplex PCR, and its TCRdb copy is limited to in-frame clones, with some not included. The table shows approximately 150,000 clones, with 76% occurring only once. The sequenced material came from PBMCs. The receptors were gathered from a woman between 40 and 50 years old in good health and CMV-seronegative.

The CDR3 loop is CASSLAASGTGKEQYF. Written as DNA, the CDR3 is TGTGCCAGCAGCCTCGCGGCCTCCGGGACAGGGAAAGAGCAGTACTTC. This chain links TRBV7-2 with TRBJ2-7; TRBD1 agrees at 9 bases. This CDR3 has 16 amino acids. J was trimmed by 7 bases and V by 5 bases; bases with no gene match: 15. Germline CDR1 SGHTA, CDR2 FQGNSA.

The V call is TRBV5-1, the J call TRBJ1-6, with D possibly matching TRBD1 (5 bases). V lost 0 bases and J 7 bases, leaving 14 bases between the germline ends. The CDR3 is 16 residues long. Looked up from germline, CDR1 is SGHRS and CDR2 is YFSETQ. The CDR3 is CASSLAGALLNSPLHF. The CDR3 nucleotides are TGCGCCAGCAGCTTGGCTGGGGCCCTCTTGAATTCACCCCTCCACTTT.

J is TRBJ2-2 and V is TRBV5-5; 10 bases align to TRBD1. Germline trimming cut 7 bases from V and 3 bases from J; bases unmatched to any gene: 6. Looked up from germline, CDR1 is SGHKS and CDR2 is YYEKEE (reference sequence). The CDR3 extends over 15 amino acids. DNA for the CDR3: TGTGCCAGCGAACGACAGGGGGCTGACACCGGGGAGCTGTTTTTT. Amino acids: CASERQGADTGELFF.

This chain connects TRBV27 to TRBJ2-5; 7 positions agree with TRBD2. V shed 1 base and J 1 base; nucleotides not matched to a gene: 6. The CDR3 has 16 amino acids. Germline CDR1 reads MNHEY; CDR2 reads SMNVEV (reference sequence). CDR3 DNA: TGTGCCAGCAGTTTATACGGCGGGGGTTTCCAAGAGACCCAGTACTTC. Translating gives CASSLYGGGFQETQYF.

V gene TRBV4-1 combines with J gene TRBJ2-2; TRBD2 matches 15 bases. This CDR3 region has 20 residues. Losses at the gene ends were 4 bases for V and 1 base for J; bases not matched to a gene: 10. Germline V gene data show CDR1 as MGHRA and CDR2 as YSYEKL. This chain's CDR3 is CASSRGPGLAGGLNTGELFF. DNA of the CDR3: TGCGCCAGCAGCCGCGGACCGGGACTAGCGGGGGGACTGAACACCGGGGAGCTGTTTTTT.

The chain is built from TRBV29-1 and TRBJ1-2, with D possibly being TRBD1 (5 bases). Per germline, CDR1 SQVTM and CDR2 ANQGSEA. The CDR3 covers 13 residues. V was trimmed by 1 base and J by 4 bases, leaving 10 bases between them. CDR3: CSVEGGRVYGYTF. The CDR3, as DNA: TGCAGCGTTGAAGGTGGCAGGGTCTATGGCTACACCTTC.

The V gene is TRBV11-2, the J gene TRBJ2-5; 8 bases agree with TRBD1. In germline, CDR1 is SGHAT, CDR2 FQNNGV. The CDR3 extends over 14 amino acids. V gave up 5 bases and J gave up 5 bases; unmatched junction bases: 7. The CDR3 sequence: CASSPDRVVETQYF. The CDR3 DNA sequence: TGTGCCAGCAGCCCGGACAGGGTCGTCGAGACCCAGTACTTC. The variable domain in full, completed from reference TRBV11-2 and TRBJ2-5, reads EAGVAQSPRYKIIEKRQSVAFWCNPISGHATLYWYQQILGQGPKLLIQFQNNGVVDDSQLPKDRFSAERLKGVDSTLKIQPAKLEDSAVYLCASSPDRVVETQYFGPGTRLLVL.

V usage is TRBV9 and J usage is TRBJ2-5, with 8 bases that match TRBD1. The germline V gene has CDR1 SGDLS and CDR2 YYNGEE. The trim removed 0 bases at V and 6 bases at J, leaving 7 bases unmatched. This CDR3 comprises 15 residues. DNA for the CDR3: TGTGCCAGCAGCGTAGGGGGACAGGAGGGACAGACCCAGTACTTC. Translation gives CASSVGGQEGQTQYF. The variable domain in full, with the rest retrieved from reference TRBV9 and TRBJ2-5, is DSGVTQTPKHLITATGQRVTLRCSPRSGDLSVYWYQQSLDQGLQFLIQYYNGEERAKGNILERFSAQQFPDLHSELNLSSLELGDSALYFCASSVGGQEGQTQYFGPGTRLLVL.

This clone was counted a few times. Other DNA sequences within the sample encode an identical CDR3. This chain uses TRBV10-1 with TRBJ1-1; D is unclear. The CDR3 consists of 13 residues. V was pared by 6 bases and J by 1 base, with 9 bases between. Germline-derived CDR1 and CDR2 are WNHNN and SYGVQD (reference sequence). In DNA, the CDR3 is TGCGCCAGCAGCGCAACATGGAACACTGAAGCTTTCTTT. The encoded protein is CASSATWNTEAFF.

This clone was seen just once. The junction does not match germline at one end; this may be a read error. The V call is TRBV19, the J call TRBJ2-6, with TRBD1 identical over 12 bases. This CDR3 has 14 residues. In germline, CDR1 is LNHDA, CDR2 SQIVND (reference sequence). The CDR3 protein is CASSTGTGGPASAF. Here the CDR3 DNA reads TGTGCCAGTAGTACCGGGACAGGGGGCCCCGCCTCGGCTTTC. Full variable domain (missing parts from reference TRBV19 and TRBJ2-6): DGGITQSPKYLFRKEGQNVTLSCEQNLNHDAMYWYRQDPGQGLRLIYYSQIVNDFQKGDIAEGYSVSREKKESFPLTVTSAQKNPTAFYLCASSTGTGGPASAFGAGSRLTVL.